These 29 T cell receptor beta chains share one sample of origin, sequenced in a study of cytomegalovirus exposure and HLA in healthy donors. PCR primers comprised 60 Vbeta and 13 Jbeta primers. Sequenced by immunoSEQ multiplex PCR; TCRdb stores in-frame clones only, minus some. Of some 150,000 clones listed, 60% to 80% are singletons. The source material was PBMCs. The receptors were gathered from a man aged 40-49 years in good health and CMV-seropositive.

The CDR3 loop is CASSSTSGLSSYNEQFF. Written as DNA, the CDR3 is TGCGCCAGCAGCTCCACTAGCGGACTGAGCTCCTACAATGAGCAGTTCTTC. The chain uses TRBV5-1 and TRBJ2-1; TRBD2 matches at 8 bases. Germline V gives CDR1 SGHRS, CDR2 YFSETQ. This CDR3 spans 17 amino acids. Losses at the gene ends were 3 bases for V and 0 bases for J; bases not matched to a gene: 8.

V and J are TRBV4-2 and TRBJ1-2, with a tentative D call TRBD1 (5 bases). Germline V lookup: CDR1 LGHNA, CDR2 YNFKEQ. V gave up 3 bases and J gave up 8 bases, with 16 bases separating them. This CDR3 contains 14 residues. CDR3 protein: CASSHTSPRQGYTF. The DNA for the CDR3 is TGTGCCAGCAGCCACACTTCTCCACGACAGGGCTACACCTTC.

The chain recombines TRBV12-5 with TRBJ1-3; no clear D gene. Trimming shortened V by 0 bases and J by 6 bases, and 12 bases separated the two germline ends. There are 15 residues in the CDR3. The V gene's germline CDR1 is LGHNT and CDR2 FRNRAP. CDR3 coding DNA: TGTGCTAGTGGTTTGGTTTCGAGGGCCTTAAACACCATATATTTT. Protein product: CASGLVSRALNTIYF.

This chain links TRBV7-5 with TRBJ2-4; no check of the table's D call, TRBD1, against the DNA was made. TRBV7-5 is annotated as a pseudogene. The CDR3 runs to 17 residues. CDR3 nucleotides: TGTGCCAGAAGCCCTTCCGGGACAGGGAAGTACAAAAACATTCAGTACTTC. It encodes CARSPSGTGKYKNIQYF.

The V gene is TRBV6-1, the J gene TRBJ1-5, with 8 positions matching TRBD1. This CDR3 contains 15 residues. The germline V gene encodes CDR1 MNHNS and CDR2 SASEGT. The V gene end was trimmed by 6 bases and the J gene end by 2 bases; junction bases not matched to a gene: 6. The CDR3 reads CASRFQGARNQPQHF. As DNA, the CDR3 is TGTGCCAGCAGGTTTCAGGGGGCGCGCAATCAGCCCCAGCATTTT.

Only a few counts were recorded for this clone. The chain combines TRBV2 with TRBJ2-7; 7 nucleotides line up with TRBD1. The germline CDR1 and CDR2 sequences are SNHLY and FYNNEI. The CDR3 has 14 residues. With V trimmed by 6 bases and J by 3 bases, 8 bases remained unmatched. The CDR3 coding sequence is TGTGCCAGCAGGGATCCGGGACAGCTCTACGAGCAGTACTTC. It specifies CASRDPGQLYEQYF.

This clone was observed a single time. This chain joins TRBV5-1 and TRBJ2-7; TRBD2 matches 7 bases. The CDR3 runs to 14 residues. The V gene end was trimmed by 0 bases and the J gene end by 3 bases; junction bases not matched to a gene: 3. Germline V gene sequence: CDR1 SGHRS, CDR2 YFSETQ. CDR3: CASSLGLAVYEQYF. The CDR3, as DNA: TGCGCCAGCAGCTTGGGACTAGCAGTCTACGAGCAGTACTTC.

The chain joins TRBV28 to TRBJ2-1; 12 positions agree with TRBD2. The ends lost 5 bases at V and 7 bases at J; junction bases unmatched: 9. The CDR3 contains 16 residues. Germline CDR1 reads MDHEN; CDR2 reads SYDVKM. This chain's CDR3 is CASSLLRGLAGNEQFF. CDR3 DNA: TGTGCCAGCAGTCTCCTCCGCGGACTAGCGGGAAATGAGCAGTTCTTC.

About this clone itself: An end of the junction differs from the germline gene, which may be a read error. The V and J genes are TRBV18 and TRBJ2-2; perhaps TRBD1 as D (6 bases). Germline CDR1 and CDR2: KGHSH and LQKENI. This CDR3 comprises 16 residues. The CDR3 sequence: CASSPPGHVGPGELFF. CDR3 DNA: TGTGCCAGCTCACCACCGGGACACGTGGGTCCCGGAGAGCTGTTTTTT.

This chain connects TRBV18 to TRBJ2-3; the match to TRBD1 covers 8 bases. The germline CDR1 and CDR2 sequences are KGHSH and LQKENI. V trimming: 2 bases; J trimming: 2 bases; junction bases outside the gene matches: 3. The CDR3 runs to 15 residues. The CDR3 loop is CASSPIQGDTDTQYF. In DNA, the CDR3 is TGTGCCAGCTCACCAATACAGGGGGACACAGATACGCAGTATTTT.

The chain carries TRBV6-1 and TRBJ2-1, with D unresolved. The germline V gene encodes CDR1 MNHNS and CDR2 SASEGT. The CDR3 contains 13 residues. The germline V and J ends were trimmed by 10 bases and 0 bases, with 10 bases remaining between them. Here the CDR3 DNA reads TGTGCCAACATTCTGAACTCCTACAATGAGCAGTTCTTC. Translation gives CANILNSYNEQFF.

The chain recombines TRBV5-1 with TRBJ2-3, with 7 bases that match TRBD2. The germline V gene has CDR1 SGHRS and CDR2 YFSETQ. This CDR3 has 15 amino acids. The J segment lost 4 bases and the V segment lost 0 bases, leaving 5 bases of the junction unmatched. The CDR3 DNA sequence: TGCGCCAGCAGCTTGGAGACGAGCGGGGCAGATACGCAGTATTTT. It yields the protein CASSLETSGADTQYF.

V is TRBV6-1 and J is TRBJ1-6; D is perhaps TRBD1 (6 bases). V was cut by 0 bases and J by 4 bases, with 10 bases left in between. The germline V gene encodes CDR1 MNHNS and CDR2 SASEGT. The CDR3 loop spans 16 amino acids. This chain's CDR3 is CASSEAGQLYNSPLHF. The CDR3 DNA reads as TGTGCCAGCAGTGAAGCCGGACAGCTGTATAATTCACCCCTCCACTTT.

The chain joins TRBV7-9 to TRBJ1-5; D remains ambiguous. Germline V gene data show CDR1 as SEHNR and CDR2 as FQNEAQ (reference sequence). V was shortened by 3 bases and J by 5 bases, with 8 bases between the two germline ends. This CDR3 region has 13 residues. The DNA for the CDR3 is TGTGCCAGCAGCTTTTATCAGGATCAGCCCCAGCATTTT. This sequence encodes CASSFYQDQPQHF.

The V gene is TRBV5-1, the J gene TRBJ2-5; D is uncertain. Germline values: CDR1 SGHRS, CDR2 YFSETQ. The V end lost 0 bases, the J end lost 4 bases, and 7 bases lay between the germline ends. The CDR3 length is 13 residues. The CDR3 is CASSLDLGETQYF. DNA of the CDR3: TGCGCCAGCAGCTTGGATCTCGGAGAGACCCAGTACTTC. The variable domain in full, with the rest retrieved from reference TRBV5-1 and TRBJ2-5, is KAGVTQTPRYLIKTRGQQVTLSCSPISGHRSVSWYQQTPGQGLQFLFEYFSETQRNKGNFPGRFSGRQFSNSRSEMNVSTLELGDSALYLCASSLDLGETQYFGPGTRLLVL.

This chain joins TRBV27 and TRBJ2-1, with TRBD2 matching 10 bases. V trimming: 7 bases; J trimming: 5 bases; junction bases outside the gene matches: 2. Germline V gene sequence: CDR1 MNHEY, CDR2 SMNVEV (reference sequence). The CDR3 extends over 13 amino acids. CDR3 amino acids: CASNGLADNEQFF. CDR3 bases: TGTGCCAGCAATGGACTAGCGGACAATGAGCAGTTCTTC.

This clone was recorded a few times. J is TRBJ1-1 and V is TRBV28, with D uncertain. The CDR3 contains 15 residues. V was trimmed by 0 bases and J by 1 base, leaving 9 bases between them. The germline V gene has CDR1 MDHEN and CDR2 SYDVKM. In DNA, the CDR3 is TGTGCCAGCAGTTTATGGGGCAGCCCGAACACTGAAGCTTTCTTT. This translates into CASSLWGSPNTEAFF.

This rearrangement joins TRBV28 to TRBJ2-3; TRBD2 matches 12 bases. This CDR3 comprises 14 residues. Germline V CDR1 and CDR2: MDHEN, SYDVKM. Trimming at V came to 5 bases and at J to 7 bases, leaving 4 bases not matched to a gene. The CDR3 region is CASSLAGGPNTQYF. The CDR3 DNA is TGTGCCAGCAGTCTAGCGGGAGGGCCAAATACGCAGTATTTT.

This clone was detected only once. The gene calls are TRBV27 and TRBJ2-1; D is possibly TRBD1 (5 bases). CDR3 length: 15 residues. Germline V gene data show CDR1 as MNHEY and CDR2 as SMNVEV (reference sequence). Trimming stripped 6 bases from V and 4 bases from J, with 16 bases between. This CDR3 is CASSLGVRGYNEQFF. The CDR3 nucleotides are TGTGCCAGCAGCTTAGGGGTTAGGGGATACAATGAGCAGTTCTTC.

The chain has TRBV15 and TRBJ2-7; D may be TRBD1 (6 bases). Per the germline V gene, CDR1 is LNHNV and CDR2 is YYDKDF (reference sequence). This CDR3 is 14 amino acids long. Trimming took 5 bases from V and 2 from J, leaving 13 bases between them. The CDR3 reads CATSRRTATYEQYF. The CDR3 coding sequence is TGTGCCACCAGCCGCAGGACAGCAACCTACGAGCAGTACTTC.

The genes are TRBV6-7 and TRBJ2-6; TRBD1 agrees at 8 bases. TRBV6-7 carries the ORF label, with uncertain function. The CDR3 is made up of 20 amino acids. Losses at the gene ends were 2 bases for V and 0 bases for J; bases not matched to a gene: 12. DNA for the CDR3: TGTGCCAGCAGTTACCCTTACAGGACAGGGCGCTACTCTGGGGCCAACGTCCTGACTTTC. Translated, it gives CASSYPYRTGRYSGANVLTF.

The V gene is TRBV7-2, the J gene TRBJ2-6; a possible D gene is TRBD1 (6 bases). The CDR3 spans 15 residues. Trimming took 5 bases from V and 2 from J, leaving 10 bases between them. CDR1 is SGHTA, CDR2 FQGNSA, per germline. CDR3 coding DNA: TGTGCCAGCAGCATACAGGGCCCTGGGGCCAACGTCCTGACTTTC. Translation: CASSIQGPGANVLTF.

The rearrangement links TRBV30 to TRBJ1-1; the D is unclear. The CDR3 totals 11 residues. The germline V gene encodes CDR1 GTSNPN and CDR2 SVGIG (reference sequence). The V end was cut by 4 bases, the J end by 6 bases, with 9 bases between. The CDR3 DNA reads TGTGCCTGGAATAGGGAGTCTGAAGCTTTCTTT. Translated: CAWNRESEAFF.

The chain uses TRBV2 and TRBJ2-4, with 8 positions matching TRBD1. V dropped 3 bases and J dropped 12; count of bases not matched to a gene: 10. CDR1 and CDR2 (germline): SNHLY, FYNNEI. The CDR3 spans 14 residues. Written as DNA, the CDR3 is TGTGCCAGCAGTGAGCAGGGGGCGCAGGTCAGTCAGTACTTC. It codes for CASSEQGAQVSQYF. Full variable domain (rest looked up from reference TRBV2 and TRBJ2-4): EPEVTQTPSHQVTQMGQEVILRCVPISNHLYFYWYRQILGQKVEFLVSFYNNEISEKSEIFDDQFSVERPDGSNFTLKIRSTKLEDSAMYFCASSEQGAQVSQYFGAGTRLSVL.

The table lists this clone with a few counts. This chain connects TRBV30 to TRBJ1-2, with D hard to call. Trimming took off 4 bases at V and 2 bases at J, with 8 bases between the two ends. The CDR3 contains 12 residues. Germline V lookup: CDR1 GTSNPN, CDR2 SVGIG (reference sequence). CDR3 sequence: CAWIGRNYGYTF. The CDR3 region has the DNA TGTGCCTGGATAGGGAGAAACTATGGCTACACCTTC.

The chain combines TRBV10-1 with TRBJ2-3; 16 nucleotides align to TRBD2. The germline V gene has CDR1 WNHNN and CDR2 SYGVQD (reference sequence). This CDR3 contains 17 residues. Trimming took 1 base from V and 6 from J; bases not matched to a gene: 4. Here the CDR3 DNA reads TGCGCCAGCAGTGAGTGGGGACTAGCGGGAGGGAAGGATACGCAGTATTTT. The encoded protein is CASSEWGLAGGKDTQYF.

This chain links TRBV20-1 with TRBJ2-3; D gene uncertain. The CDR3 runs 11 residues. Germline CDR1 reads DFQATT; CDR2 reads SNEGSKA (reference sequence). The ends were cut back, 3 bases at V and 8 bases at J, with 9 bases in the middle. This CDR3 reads CSASSRPTQYF. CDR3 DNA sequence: TGCAGTGCTAGTTCGCGCCCTACGCAGTATTTT.

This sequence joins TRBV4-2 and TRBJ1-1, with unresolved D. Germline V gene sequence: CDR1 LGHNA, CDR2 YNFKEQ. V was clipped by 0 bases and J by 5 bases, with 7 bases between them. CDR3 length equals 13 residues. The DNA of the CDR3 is TGTGCCAGCAGCCAAGAACAGAAGACTGAAGCTTTCTTT. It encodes CASSQEQKTEAFF.

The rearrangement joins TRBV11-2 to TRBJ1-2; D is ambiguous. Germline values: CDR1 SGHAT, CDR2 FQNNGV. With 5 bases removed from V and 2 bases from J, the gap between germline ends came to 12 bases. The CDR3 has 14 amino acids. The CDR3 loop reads CASSPDPGNYGYTF. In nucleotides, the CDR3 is TGTGCCAGCAGCCCCGACCCCGGGAACTATGGCTACACCTTC.